The 2 T cell receptor beta chains given below trace back to one sample, sequenced in a study of Graves' ophthalmopathy and Graves' hyperthyroidism (dated by TCRdb to 2017 to 2018). Sequencing took place on an Illumina HiSeq 2000. TCR beta CDR3 regions were amplified from RNA transcripts for repertoire sequencing. The first round was an RT-PCR using HTBI primers with the Qiagen OneStep RT-PCR kit, and this first round was followed by a second-round multiplex PCR, then size selection and purification. TCRdb passed the public sequencing reads through fastp at Q25 and MiXCR, retaining productive beta sequences. Here each entry gathers all rows of one CDR3 protein and keeps the most common genes and DNA. The sample table records 680,000 or so distinct CDR3 sequences; 22% of these occur just once. The biggest ten clones account for roughly 6.9% of the sample. Sample: peripheral blood. The receptor source for this set is a woman aged 18-29 years with stable Graves' hyperthyroidism. Some clones in this sample may be carry-over from other donors' samples. Donor details come from another sample of the same person, matched by shared clones.

This clonotype was counted a few times. The chain uses TRBV5-1 and TRBJ2-7; 9 bases are a match to TRBD2. The CDR3 length is 14 residues. Germline CDR1 is SGHRS and CDR2 is YFSETQ. Trimming cost V 4 bases and J 2 bases; bases outside gene matches: 4. The CDR3: CASSTRLAAYEQYF. The DNA for the CDR3 is TGCGCCAGCAGCACCAGACTAGCGGCCTACGAGCAGTACTTC.

This clonotype showed up many times. The chain is built from TRBV29-1 and TRBJ2-2, with D unclear. Trimming cost V 7 bases and J 2 bases, with 17 bases left between them. The CDR3 consists of 15 residues. CDR1 SQVTM and CDR2 ANQGSEA come from the germline V gene. The CDR3 loop reads CSALGSRSNTGELFF. The CDR3 DNA reads TGCAGCGCCTTGGGGTCGCGGTCCAACACCGGGGAGCTGTTTTTT.